The 3 T cell receptor beta chains presented below share a single source sample, sequenced in a study of long-term antiretroviral therapy in people with HIV. Sequencing relied on immunoSEQ assay v3.0, run at survey level. The data were produced by immunoSEQ multiplex PCR, yet TCRdb's version contains in-frame clones alone and is incomplete. The sample has 32,000 or so clones, roughly 85% seen once. The sample here was unsorted PBMCs, taken roughly 3.3 years after starting antiretroviral therapy. The receptors shown here come from a man aged 18 to 35 with HIV.

The chain employs TRBV18 and TRBJ1-2; unclear D gene. The CDR3 has 14 residues. Germline values: CDR1 KGHSH, CDR2 LQKENI. V lost 6 bases and J lost 7, with 18 bases in between. CDR3 bases: TGTGCCAGCTCCCCCGAGGAAGGGATCGGTGGCTACACCTTC. This encodes CASSPEEGIGGYTF.

This chain connects TRBV6-5 to TRBJ2-7; D is possibly TRBD1 (6 bases). The CDR3 runs 14 residues. Between the trimmed V and J ends, which lost 0 bases and 3 bases, there was a span of 9 bases. Germline V gives CDR1 MNHEY, CDR2 SVGAGI. The CDR3 nucleotides are TGTGCCAGCAGTTACTCGGACAGTAACTACGAGCAGTACTTC. The encoded protein is CASSYSDSNYEQYF.

The chain carries TRBV28 and TRBJ2-3, with a tentative D call TRBD2 (6 bases). The CDR3 is 16 amino acids. Trimming took 5 bases from V and 5 from J, leaving 20 bases between them. Germline CDR1 and CDR2: MDHEN and SYDVKM. CDR3 coding DNA: TGTGCCAGCAGTCCCCCGGAGGGCGGGATACGAGATACGCAGTATTTT. Its translation: CASSPPEGGIRDTQYF.